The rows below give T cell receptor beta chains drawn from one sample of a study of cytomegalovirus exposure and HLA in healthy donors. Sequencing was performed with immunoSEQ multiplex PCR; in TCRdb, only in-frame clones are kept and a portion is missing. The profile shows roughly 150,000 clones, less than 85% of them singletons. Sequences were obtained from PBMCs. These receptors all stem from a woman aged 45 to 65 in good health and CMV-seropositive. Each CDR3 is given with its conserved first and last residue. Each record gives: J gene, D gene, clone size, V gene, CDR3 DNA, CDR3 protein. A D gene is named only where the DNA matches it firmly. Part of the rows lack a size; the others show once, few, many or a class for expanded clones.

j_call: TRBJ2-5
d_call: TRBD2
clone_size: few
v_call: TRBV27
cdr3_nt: TGTGCCAGCAGTTACGGGGGAGGGCGAGAGACCCAGTACTTC
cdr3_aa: CASSYGGGRETQYF

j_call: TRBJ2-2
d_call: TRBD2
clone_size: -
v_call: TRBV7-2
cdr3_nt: TGTGCCAGCACCCAACCGCGAGCGGGGGGCCCCGGGGAGCTGTTTTTT
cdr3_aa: CASTQPRAGGPGELFF

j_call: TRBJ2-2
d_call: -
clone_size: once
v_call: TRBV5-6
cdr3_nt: TGTGCCAGCAGCTTCGGACAGCACACCGGGGAGCTGTTTTTT
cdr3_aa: CASSFGQHTGELFF

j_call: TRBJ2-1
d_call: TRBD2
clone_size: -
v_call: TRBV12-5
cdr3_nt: TGTGCTAGTGGTTCAAAAGCGGGGGGGCCGGGATATGAGCAGTTCTTC
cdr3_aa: CASGSKAGGPGYEQFF

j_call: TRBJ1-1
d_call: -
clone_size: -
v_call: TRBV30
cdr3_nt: TGTGCCTGGGAGCACAGGGACCTCAGGAGGTCTGAAGCTTTCTTT
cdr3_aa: CAWEHRDLRRSEAFF

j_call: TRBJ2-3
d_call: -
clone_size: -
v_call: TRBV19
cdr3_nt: TGTGCCAGTAGTCACAGGCTAAGCACAGATACGCAGTATTTT
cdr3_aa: CASSHRLSTDTQYF

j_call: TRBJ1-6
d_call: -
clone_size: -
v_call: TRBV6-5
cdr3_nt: TGTGCCAGCAACATAGGATCTGGGGCAGGTTCACCCCTCCACTTT
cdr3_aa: CASNIGSGAGSPLHF

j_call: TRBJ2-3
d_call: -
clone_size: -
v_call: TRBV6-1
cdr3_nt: TGTGCCAGCAGTGTAGGTTGGGCCAGATCAGATACGCAGTATTTT
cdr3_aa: CASSVGWARSDTQYF

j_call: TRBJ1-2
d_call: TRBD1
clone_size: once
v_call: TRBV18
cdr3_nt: TGTGCCAGCTCACTGGACAGGGGATATGGCTACACCTTC
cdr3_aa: CASSLDRGYGYTF

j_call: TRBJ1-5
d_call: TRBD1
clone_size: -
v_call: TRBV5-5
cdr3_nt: TGTGCCAGCAGCCCAGGGACAGGGGGCGGACAGCCCCAGCATTTT
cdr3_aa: CASSPGTGGGQPQHF

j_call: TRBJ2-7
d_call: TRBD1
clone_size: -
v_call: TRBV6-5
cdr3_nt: TGTGCCAGCAGCCCTACCGGACAGGGGGCTCGGCAGTACTTC
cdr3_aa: CASSPTGQGARQYF

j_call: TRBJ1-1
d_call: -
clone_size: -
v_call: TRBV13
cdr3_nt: TGTGCCAGCAGCCGCCGGGGGGACAACCCTGAAGCTTTCTTT
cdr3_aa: CASSRRGDNPEAFF

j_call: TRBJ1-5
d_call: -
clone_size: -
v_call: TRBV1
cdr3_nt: TGCACCAGCAGCCAAGTTTTTCAGCGAGATTATAGCAATCAGCCCCAGCATTTT
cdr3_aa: CTSSQVFQRDYSNQPQHF

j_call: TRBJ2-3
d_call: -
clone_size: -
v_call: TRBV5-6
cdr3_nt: TGTGCCAGCAGCGAGCGGGGCACAGATACGCAGTATTTT
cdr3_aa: CASSERGTDTQYF

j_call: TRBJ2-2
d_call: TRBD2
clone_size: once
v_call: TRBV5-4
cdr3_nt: TGTGCCAGCAGCACTAGCGTGAACACCGGGGAGCTGTTTTTT
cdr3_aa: CASSTSVNTGELFF

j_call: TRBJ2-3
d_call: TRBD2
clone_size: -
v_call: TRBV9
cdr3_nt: TGTGCCAGCAGCGAGACTAGCGGGGGGTACACAGATACGCAGTATTTT
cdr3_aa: CASSETSGGYTDTQYF

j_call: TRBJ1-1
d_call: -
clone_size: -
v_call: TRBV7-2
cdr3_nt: TGTGCCAGCAGCTCAAGACAGGTTAACACTGAAGCTTTCTTT
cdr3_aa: CASSSRQVNTEAFF

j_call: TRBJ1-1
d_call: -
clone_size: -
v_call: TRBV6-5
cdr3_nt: TGTGCCAGCAGTTACTCGAGATCGGGGTTCACTGAAGCTTTCTTT
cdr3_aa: CASSYSRSGFTEAFF

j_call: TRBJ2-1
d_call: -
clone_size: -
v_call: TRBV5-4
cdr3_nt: TGTGCCAGCAGCTTGCGGGGGACCACCTACAATGAGCAGTTCTTC
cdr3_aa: CASSLRGTTYNEQFF

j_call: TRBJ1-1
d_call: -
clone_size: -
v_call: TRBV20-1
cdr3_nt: TGCAGTGGGCAGGTCCACACTGAAGCTTTCTTT
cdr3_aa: CSGQVHTEAFF

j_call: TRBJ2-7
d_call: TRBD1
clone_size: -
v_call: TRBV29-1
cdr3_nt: TGCAGCGTTGACTGGGACAGAGTAGAGTTTTACGAGCAGTACTTC
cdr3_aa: CSVDWDRVEFYEQYF

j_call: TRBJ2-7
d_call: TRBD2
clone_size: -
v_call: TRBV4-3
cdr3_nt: TGCGCCAGCAGCCAAGTCCACGGACTAGGCTACGAGCAGTACTTC
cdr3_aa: CASSQVHGLGYEQYF

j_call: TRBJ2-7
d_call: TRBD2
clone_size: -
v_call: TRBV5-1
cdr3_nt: TGCGCCAGCAGCCCCCTAGCGGGGGGGCCGTACGAGCAGTACTTC
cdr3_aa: CASSPLAGGPYEQYF

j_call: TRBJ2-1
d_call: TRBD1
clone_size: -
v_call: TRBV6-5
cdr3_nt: TGTGCCAGCAGTGGGGACAGGGCGGGGAATGAGCAGTTCTTC
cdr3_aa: CASSGDRAGNEQFF

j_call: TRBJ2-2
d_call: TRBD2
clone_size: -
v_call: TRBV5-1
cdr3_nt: TGCGCCAGCAGCCCCCGGCAGGGAGGGGATACCGGGGAGCTGTTTTTT
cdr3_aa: CASSPRQGGDTGELFF

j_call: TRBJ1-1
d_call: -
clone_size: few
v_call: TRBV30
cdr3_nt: TGTGCCTGGAGTTTTCCCAGCCCCAGGGGAGGGACTGAAGCTTTCTTT
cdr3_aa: CAWSFPSPRGGTEAFF

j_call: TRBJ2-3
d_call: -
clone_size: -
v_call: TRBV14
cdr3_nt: TGTGCCAGCAGCCAAGAATTTGGTCTACCAAGGAGTACGCAGTATTTT
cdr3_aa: CASSQEFGLPRSTQYF

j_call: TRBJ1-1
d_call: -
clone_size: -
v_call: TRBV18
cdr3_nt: TGTGCCAGCTCACGCGTACAGGGTATGAACACTGAAGCTTTCTTT
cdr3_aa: CASSRVQGMNTEAFF

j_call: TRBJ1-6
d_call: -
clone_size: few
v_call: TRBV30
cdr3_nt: TGTGCCTGGAGATTACAGGGAGTGAGGTCACCCCTCCACTTT
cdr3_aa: CAWRLQGVRSPLHF

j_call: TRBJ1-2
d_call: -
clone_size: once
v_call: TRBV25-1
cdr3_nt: TGTGCCAGCAGTGCCTCAGGGAAAGGCTACACCTTC
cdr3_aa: CASSASGKGYTF

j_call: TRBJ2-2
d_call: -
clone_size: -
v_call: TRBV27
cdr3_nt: TGTGCCAGCAGTTTATGGGGGGAGGCCACCGGGGAGCTGTTTTTT
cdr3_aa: CASSLWGEATGELFF

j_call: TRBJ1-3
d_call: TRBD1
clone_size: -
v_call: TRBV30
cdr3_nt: TGTGCCTGGAGCCCGGGACAGGGGGCTGGAAACACCATATATTTT
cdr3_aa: CAWSPGQGAGNTIYF

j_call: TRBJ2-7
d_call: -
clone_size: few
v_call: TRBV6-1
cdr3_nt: TGTGCCATCGGCAAGACGATGCGGGAGCAGTACTTC
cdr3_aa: CAIGKTMREQYF

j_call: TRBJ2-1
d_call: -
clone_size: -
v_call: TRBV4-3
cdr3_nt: TGCGCCAGCAGCCAAGCTACTCCCCGACAGGACTACAATGAGCAGTTCTTC
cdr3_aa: CASSQATPRQDYNEQFF

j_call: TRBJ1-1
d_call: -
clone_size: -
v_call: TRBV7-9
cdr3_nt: TGTGCCAGCAGCTTAAGGTCGGCCAGGGAAGCTTTCTTT
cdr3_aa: CASSLRSAREAFF

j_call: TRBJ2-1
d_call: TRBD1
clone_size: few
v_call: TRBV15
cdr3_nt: TGTGCCACCAGCAGAGAAGGGACAGGGATGTATGAGCAGTTCTTC
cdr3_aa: CATSREGTGMYEQFF

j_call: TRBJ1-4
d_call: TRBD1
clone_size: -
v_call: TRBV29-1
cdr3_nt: TGCAGCGTTTCCAAGACAGGGGGAGCTGAAAAACTGTTTTTT
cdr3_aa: CSVSKTGGAEKLFF